Listed below are T cell receptor beta chains from one sample, sequenced in a study of regulatory T cells in long-lasting Graves disease. MiXCR, applied by TCRdb to the multiplex PCR reads, yields one record per CDR3 protein. This sample carries about 660,000 distinct CDR3 sequences, around 30% of them seen once, and the ten largest clones take 42%. The sample in question was peripheral blood mononuclear cells (PBMCs), obtained when the disease was refractory, from a patient treated with antithyroid drugs. The receptors were gathered from a female donor with Graves disease. Each CDR3 is given with its conserved first and last residue. The D gene is left open where the match is weak. A row's size may be missing; if present it is once, few, many or a size class.

TRBD1 | TRBJ2-5 | NA | TRBV18 | CASSPPRTGGETQYF | TGTGCCAGCTCACCACCTAGGACAGGGGGAGAGACCCAGTACTTC
TRBD1 | TRBJ1-2 | NA | TRBV28 | CASSLWPGGHYGYTF | TGTGCCAGCAGCTTGTGGCCAGGGGGCCACTATGGCTACACCTTC
NA | TRBJ1-2 | many | TRBV2 | CASLRGNYGYTF | TGTGCCAGCTTACGAGGGAACTATGGCTACACCTTC
NA | TRBJ2-7 | NA | TRBV11-2 | CASSFASTREQYF | TGTGCCAGCAGCTTCGCTTCTACAAGGGAGCAGTACTTC
NA | TRBJ1-1 | NA | TRBV7-2 | CASSWTQGTEAFF | TGTGCCAGCAGCTGGACTCAGGGGACTGAAGCTTTCTTT
TRBD1 | TRBJ1-5 | many | TRBV2 | CASRSQGTARNQPQHF | TGTGCCAGCAGATCTCAGGGGACAGCCAGAAATCAGCCCCAGCATTTT
TRBD2 | TRBJ2-3 | once | TRBV6-5 | CASSYSTSKYTDTQYF | TGTGCCAGCAGTTACTCGACTAGCAAATACACAGATACGCAGTATTTT
NA | TRBJ2-1 | NA | TRBV6-2/TRBV6-3 | CASSYLGGATYNEQFF | TGTGCCAGCAGTTACTTAGGCGGAGCCACTTACAATGAGCAGTTCTTC
NA | TRBJ2-7 | NA | TRBV29-1 | CSVEDLPGYEQYF | TGCAGCGTTGAAGATCTCCCCGGCTACGAGCAGTACTTC
NA | TRBJ1-1 | NA | TRBV30 | CAWSQNTKAFF | TGTGCCTGGAGTCAGAACACTAAAGCTTTCTTT
TRBD2 | TRBJ2-2 | NA | TRBV12-3/TRBV12-4 | CASSFEAGGGTGELFF | TGTGCCAGCAGTTTCGAAGCGGGAGGCGGCACCGGGGAGCTGTTTTTT
NA | TRBJ1-5 | many | TRBV12-3/TRBV12-4 | CASSLAHSVSNQPQHF | TGTGCCAGCAGTTTAGCGCATTCAGTTAGCAATCAGCCCCAGCATTTT
NA | TRBJ1-5 | NA | TRBV5-1 | CASSLSEIDNQPQHF | TGCGCCAGCAGCTTGTCAGAGATTGACAATCAGCCCCAGCATTTT
NA | TRBJ1-6 | few | TRBV5-1 | CASSLGSRESPLHF | TGCGCCAGCAGCTTGGGATCAAGGGAATCACCCCTCCACTTT
NA | TRBJ1-6 | many | TRBV12-3/TRBV12-4 | CASRNTGTPNSPLHF | TGTGCCAGCAGAAACACCGGGACCCCCAATTCACCCCTCCACTTT
TRBD1 | TRBJ1-4 | few | TRBV15 | CATSRTRTGGDKLFF | TGTGCCACCAGCAGAACCCGGACAGGGGGCGATAAACTGTTTTTT
NA | TRBJ1-2 | few | TRBV6-5 | CASSYSTGLFGYTF | TGTGCCAGCAGTTATTCCACAGGGTTGTTCGGCTACACCTTC
NA | TRBJ1-5 | NA | TRBV6-1 | CASREAGGAYQPQHF | TGTGCCAGCAGAGAAGCGGGGGGCGCGTATCAGCCCCAGCATTTT
TRBD2 | TRBJ2-2 | NA | TRBV10-3 | CAISDRLAGDTGELFF | TGTGCCATCAGTGACCGGCTAGCGGGGGACACCGGGGAGCTGTTTTTT
NA | TRBJ1-5 | NA | TRBV20-1 | CSATNRAYSNQPQHF | TGCAGTGCTACCAACAGGGCGTATAGCAATCAGCCCCAGCATTTT
NA | TRBJ1-1 | NA | TRBV5-1 | CASSKEVRVGENTEAFF | TGCGCCAGCAGCAAGGAGGTAAGGGTTGGGGAGAACACTGAAGCTTTCTTT
NA | TRBJ2-1 | NA | TRBV19 | CASSPRDAHEQFF | TGTGCCAGTAGTCCCCGGGACGCCCATGAGCAGTTCTTC
NA | TRBJ1-2 | NA | TRBV5-4 | CASSLASVSGYTF | TGTGCCAGCAGCTTGGCGTCGGTTTCCGGCTACACCTTC
NA | TRBJ2-1 | NA | TRBV6-1 | CASSAQYNEQFF | TGTGCCAGCAGTGCACAATACAATGAGCAGTTCTTC
NA | TRBJ1-3 | NA | TRBV3-1 | CASSLITGSGNTIYF | TGTGCCAGCAGCCTCATCACCGGCTCTGGAAACACCATATATTTT
NA | TRBJ2-2 | many | TRBV2 | CASRVGTRNTGELFF | TGTGCCAGCAGGGTTGGGACTCGAAACACCGGGGAGCTGTTTTTT
NA | TRBJ1-5 | NA | TRBV28 | CASSSGTLWKGSNQPQHF | TGTGCCAGCAGTTCCGGGACGTTGTGGAAAGGGAGCAATCAGCCCCAGCATTTT
NA | TRBJ1-1 | NA | TRBV20-1 | CSAQRDRNTEAFF | TGCAGTGCTCAACGAGACAGGAACACTGAAGCTTTCTTT
TRBD2 | TRBJ2-7 | few | TRBV15 | CAPRWPSGRSSYEQYF | TGTGCCCCCCGGTGGCCTAGCGGGAGGAGCTCCTACGAGCAGTACTTC
TRBD1 | TRBJ1-2 | NA | TRBV19 | CASSARGQAYGYTF | TGTGCCAGTAGTGCAAGAGGACAGGCCTATGGCTACACCTTC
TRBD2 | TRBJ2-7 | few | TRBV29-1 | CSVFSGVAGGYEQYF | TGCAGCGTGTTTTCGGGTGTAGCGGGAGGCTACGAGCAGTACTTC
NA | TRBJ2-5 | few | TRBV6-2/TRBV6-3 | CASSYLGKGDQETQYF | TGTGCCAGCAGTTACCTAGGGAAGGGGGACCAAGAGACCCAGTACTTC
NA | TRBJ1-1 | few | TRBV12-3/TRBV12-4 | CASSPQAGAGNTEAFF | TGTGCCAGCAGTCCCCAGGCGGGGGCCGGGAACACTGAAGCTTTCTTT
TRBD1 | TRBJ2-7 | many | TRBV2 | CASFRDRGSYEQYF | TGTGCCAGTTTCCGGGACAGGGGCTCCTACGAGCAGTACTTC
NA | TRBJ2-5 | NA | TRBV10-1 | CASSESSGTSQGETQYF | TGCGCCAGCAGTGAGAGCTCCGGGACCTCTCAGGGAGAGACCCAGTACTTC
TRBD1 | TRBJ1-1 | few | TRBV6-1 | CASSARQGSSTEAFF | TGTGCCAGCAGTGCCCGACAGGGCTCGAGCACTGAAGCTTTCTTT
NA | TRBJ2-3 | NA | TRBV28 | CASSLWAPGRTDTQYF | TGTGCCAGCAGTTTATGGGCCCCGGGACGAACAGATACGCAGTATTTT
NA | TRBJ2-5 | many | TRBV11-2 | CASSRYQETQYF | TGTGCCAGCAGTCGATACCAAGAGACCCAGTACTTC
NA | TRBJ2-7 | few | TRBV12-3/TRBV12-4 | CASSNGAGAYEQYF | TGTGCCAGCAGCAACGGGGCTGGAGCCTACGAGCAGTACTTC
TRBD1 | TRBJ1-5 | NA | TRBV5-1 | CASSLDLTGGQPQHF | TGCGCCAGCAGCTTGGACCTTACAGGGGGTCAGCCCCAGCATTTT
TRBD1 | TRBJ2-4 | NA | TRBV27 | CASSRSGTGAHIQYF | TGTGCCAGCAGTCGGTCCGGGACAGGGGCTCACATTCAGTACTTC
NA | TRBJ1-6 | few | TRBV3-1 | CASSHTSSPLHF | TGTGCCAGCAGCCATACCTCCTCACCCCTCCACTTT
TRBD1 | TRBJ1-5 | many | TRBV28 | CASSLGTGAMNNQPQHF | TGTGCCAGCAGTTTAGGGACAGGGGCGATGAATAATCAGCCCCAGCATTTT
NA | TRBJ1-5 | few | TRBV5-6 | CASSSGTYNQPQHF | TGTGCCAGCAGCTCGGGGACGTACAATCAGCCCCAGCATTTT
NA | TRBJ1-1 | NA | TRBV7-2 | CASSLFWNTEAFF | TGTGCCAGCAGCTTATTCTGGAACACTGAAGCTTTCTTT
TRBD2 | TRBJ2-5 | NA | TRBV5-5 | CTSSFRSGRVGETQYF | TGTACCAGCAGTTTCCGTAGCGGGAGGGTCGGGGAGACCCAGTACTTC
TRBD1 | TRBJ2-7 | NA | TRBV5-1 | CASSFRDRGLDEQYF | TGCGCCAGCAGCTTCCGGGACAGGGGGCTTGACGAGCAGTACTTC
NA | TRBJ2-1 | NA | TRBV11-2 | CASSLFGGFTYNEQFF | TGTGCCAGCAGCTTATTCGGCGGGTTCACCTACAATGAGCAGTTCTTC
TRBD1 | TRBJ1-2 | NA | TRBV3-1 | CASSQGNGQVYGYTF | TGTGCCAGCAGCCAAGGGAACGGACAGGTTTATGGCTACACCTTC
TRBD1 | TRBJ1-6 | few | TRBV28 | CASGPTGTGASPLHF | TGTGCCAGCGGACCGACCGGGACAGGGGCTTCACCCCTCCACTTT
NA | TRBJ1-1 | NA | TRBV29-1 | CSGRTDKAFF | TGCAGCGGTCGCACAGATAAGGCTTTCTTT
NA | TRBJ2-7 | few | TRBV5-1 | CASSVAGEKGEQYF | TGCGCCAGCAGCGTCGCAGGGGAGAAGGGCGAGCAGTACTTC
NA | TRBJ1-4 | NA | TRBV11-2 | CASTRYGAAEKLFF | TGTGCCAGCACGCGGTACGGGGCCGCTGAAAAACTGTTTTTT
TRBD2 | TRBJ2-3 | NA | TRBV10-3 | CAISDGTSGGGDTQYF | TGTGCCATCAGTGACGGGACTAGCGGGGGTGGAGATACGCAGTATTTT